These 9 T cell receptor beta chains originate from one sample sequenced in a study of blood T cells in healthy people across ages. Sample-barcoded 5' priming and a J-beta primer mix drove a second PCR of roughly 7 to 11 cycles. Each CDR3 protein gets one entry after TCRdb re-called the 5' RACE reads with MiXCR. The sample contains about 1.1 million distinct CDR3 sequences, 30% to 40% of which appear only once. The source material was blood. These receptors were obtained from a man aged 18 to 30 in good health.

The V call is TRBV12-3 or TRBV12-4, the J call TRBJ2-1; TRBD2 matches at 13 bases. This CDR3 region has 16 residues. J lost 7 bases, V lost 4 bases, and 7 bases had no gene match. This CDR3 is CASSSRLAGGGNEQFF. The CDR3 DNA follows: TGTGCCAGCAGTTCCAGACTAGCGGGGGGTGGGAATGAGCAGTTCTTC.

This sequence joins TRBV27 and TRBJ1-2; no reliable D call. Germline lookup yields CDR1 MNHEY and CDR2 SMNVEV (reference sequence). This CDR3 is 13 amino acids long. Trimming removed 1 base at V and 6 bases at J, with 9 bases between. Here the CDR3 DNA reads TGTGCCAGCAGTTTATGGGGTGGGGATGGCTACACCTTC. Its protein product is CASSLWGGDGYTF.

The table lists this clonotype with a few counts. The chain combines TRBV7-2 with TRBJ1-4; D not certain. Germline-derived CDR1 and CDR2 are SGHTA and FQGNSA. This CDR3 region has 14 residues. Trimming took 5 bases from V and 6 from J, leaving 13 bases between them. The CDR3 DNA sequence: TGTGCCAGCAGCCGAACGCTGGAAGATGAAAAACTGTTTTTT. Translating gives CASSRTLEDEKLFF.

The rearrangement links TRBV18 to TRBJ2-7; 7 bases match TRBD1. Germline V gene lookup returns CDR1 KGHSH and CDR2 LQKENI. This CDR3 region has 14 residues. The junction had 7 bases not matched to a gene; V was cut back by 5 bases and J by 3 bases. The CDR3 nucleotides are TGTGCCAGCTCATCCCGACAGGGTAACTACGAGCAGTACTTC. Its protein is CASSSRQGNYEQYF.

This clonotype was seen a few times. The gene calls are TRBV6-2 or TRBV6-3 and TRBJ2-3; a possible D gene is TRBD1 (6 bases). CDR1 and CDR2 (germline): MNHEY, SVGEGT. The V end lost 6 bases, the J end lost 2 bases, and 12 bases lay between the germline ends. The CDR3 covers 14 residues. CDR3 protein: CASSIQGNTDTQYF. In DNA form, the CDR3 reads TGTGCCAGCAGCATACAGGGAAACACAGATACGCAGTATTTT.

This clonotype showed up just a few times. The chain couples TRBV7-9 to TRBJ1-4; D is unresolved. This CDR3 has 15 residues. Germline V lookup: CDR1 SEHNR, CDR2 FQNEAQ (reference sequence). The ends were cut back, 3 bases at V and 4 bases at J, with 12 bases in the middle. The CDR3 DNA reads TGTGCCAGCAGCTTGAGCGGCCGAGATAATGAAAAACTGTTTTTT. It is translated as CASSLSGRDNEKLFF.

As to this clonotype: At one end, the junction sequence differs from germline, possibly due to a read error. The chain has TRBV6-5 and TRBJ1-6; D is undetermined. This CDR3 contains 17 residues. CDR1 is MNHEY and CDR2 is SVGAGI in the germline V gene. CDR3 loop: CASSYSGPSSYNSPPHF. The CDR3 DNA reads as TGTGCCAGCAGTTACTCCGGGCCAAGCTCCTATAATTCACCCCCCCACTTT.

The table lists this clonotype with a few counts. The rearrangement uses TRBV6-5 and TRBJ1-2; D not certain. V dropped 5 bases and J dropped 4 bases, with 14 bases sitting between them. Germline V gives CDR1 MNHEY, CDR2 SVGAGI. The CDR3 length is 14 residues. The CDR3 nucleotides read TGTGCCAGCAGTGAAGACCTAGGAGGCTATGGCTACACCTTC. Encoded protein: CASSEDLGGYGYTF.

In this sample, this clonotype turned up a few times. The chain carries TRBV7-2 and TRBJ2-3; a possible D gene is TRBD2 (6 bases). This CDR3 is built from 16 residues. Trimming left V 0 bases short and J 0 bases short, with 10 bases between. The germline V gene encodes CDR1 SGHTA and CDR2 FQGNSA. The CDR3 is CASSLAPAGSTDTQYF. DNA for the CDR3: TGTGCCAGCAGCTTAGCGCCGGCGGGAAGCACAGATACGCAGTATTTT. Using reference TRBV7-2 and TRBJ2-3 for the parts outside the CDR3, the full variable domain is GAGVSQSPSNKVTEKGKDVELRCDPISGHTALYWYRQSLGQGLEFLIYFQGNSAPDKSGLPSDRFSAERTGGSVSTLTIQRTQQEDSAVYLCASSLAPAGSTDTQYFGPGTRLTVL.